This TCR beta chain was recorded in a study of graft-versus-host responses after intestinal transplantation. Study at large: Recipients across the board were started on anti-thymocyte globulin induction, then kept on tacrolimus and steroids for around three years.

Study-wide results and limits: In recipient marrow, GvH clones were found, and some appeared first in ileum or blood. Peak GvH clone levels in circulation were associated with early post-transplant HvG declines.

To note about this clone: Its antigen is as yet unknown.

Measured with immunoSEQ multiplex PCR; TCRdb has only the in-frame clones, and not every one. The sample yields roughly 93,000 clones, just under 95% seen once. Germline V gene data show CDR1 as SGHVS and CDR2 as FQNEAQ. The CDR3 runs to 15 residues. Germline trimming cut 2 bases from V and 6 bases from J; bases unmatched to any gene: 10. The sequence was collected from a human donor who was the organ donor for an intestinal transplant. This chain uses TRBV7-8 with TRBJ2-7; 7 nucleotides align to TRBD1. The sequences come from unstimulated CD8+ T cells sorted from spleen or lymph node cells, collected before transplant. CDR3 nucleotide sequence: TGTGCCAGCAGCTTAAGAACAGGGGATCGGAGCGAGCAGTACTTC. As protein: CASSLRTGDRSEQYF.